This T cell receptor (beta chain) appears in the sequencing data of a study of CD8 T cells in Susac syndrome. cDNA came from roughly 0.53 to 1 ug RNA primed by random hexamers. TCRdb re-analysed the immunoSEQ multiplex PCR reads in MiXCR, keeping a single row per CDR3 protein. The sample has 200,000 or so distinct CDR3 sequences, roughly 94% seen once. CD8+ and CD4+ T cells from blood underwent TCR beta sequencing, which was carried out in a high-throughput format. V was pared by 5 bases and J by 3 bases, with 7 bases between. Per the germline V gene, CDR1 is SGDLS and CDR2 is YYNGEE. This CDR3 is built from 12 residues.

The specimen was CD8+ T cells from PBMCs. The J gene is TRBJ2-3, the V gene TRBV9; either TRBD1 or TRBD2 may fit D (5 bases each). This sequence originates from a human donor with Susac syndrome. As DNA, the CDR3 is TGTGCCAGCAGTGGGGGTACAGATACGCAGTATTTT. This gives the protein CASSGGTDTQYF.